The clone carrying this T cell receptor beta chain was observed a handful of times. The sample is drawn from a study of blood T cells in healthy people across ages. The use of a sample-barcoded 5' primer and a J-beta primer mix characterized a second PCR of roughly 6 to 11 cycles. TCRdb fed the 5' RACE reads into MiXCR, producing one record per CDR3 protein. The sample consists of fewer than 1,000,000 distinct CDR3 sequences, under 55% of them appearing once. Every donor gave around 10 milliliters of peripheral blood. The CDR3 length is 17 residues. V lost 5 bases, J lost 3 bases, and 13 bases stayed unmatched. Germline assignment: CDR1 MDHEN and CDR2 SYDVKM.

The sequenced sample consisted of blood. This clonotype was obtained from a man in his fifties or sixties in good health. The genes are TRBV28 and TRBJ2-1; 7 nucleotides align to TRBD1. The CDR3 coding sequence is TGTGCCAGCAGTACGGGATCTAAGGGGGCATTCTACAATGAGCAGTTCTTC. Translating gives CASSTGSKGAFYNEQFF.